The 23 T cell receptor beta chains in this list originate from one sample, sequenced in a study of human T cells and chemical hapten exposure. Time point given: healthy volunteer bleed at 6 weeks. It was unfractionated whole blood from which total RNA was extracted. MiXCR, applied by TCRdb to the RACE reads, yields one record per CDR3 protein. The sample lists tens of thousands of distinct CDR3 sequences; approximately 5.5% were seen once. The sample comprised whole blood. These TCRs come from a human donor in good health. Some clones in this sample may be carry-over from other donors' samples.

There are many counts of this clonotype. V usage is TRBV6-1 and J usage is TRBJ1-5; the D gene is possibly TRBD1 (5 bases). The CDR3 totals 20 residues. CDR1 and CDR2 (germline): MNHNS, SASEGT. The ends were cut back, 7 bases at V and 3 bases at J, with 31 bases in the middle. CDR3 nucleotides: TGTGCCAGCAATTTTGCCCGGGACTCCGGAGATCGGATTACCAATCAGCCCCAGCATTTT. It translates to CASNFARDSGDRITNQPQHF.

This clonotype was detected many times. The chain recombines TRBV28 with TRBJ2-2; no reliable D call. Germline V gives CDR1 MDHEN, CDR2 SYDVKM. The CDR3 spans 14 residues. V lost 2 bases, J lost 2 bases, and 6 bases lay in between. CDR3 sequence (DNA): TGTGCCAGCAGTTTACTGATCAACACCGGGGAGCTGTTTTTT. Protein: CASSLLINTGELFF.

This clonotype appeared many times. The chain links TRBV6-5 to TRBJ2-3; TRBD1 might be the D (6 bases). CDR1 is MNHEY and CDR2 is SVGAGI in the germline V gene. This CDR3 has 15 amino acids. Trimming took 6 bases from V and 0 from J, leaving 13 bases between them. The CDR3 bases are TGTGCCAGCAGCCAAATGGGACATAGCACAGATACGCAGTATTTT. Amino acids: CASSQMGHSTDTQYF.

This clonotype was recorded many times. The genes are TRBV7-2 and TRBJ1-2; the D gene is possibly TRBD1 (6 bases). In germline, CDR1 is SGHTA, CDR2 FQGNSA. Trimming took off 1 base at V and 4 bases at J, with 13 bases between the two ends. The CDR3 length is 15 residues. In DNA, the CDR3 is TGTGCCAGCAGCTTAGGATTCGGCAGGGGCTATGGCTACACCTTC. Protein sequence: CASSLGFGRGYGYTF.

The chain recombines TRBV3-1 with TRBJ1-6; no reliable D call. Germline CDR1 and CDR2: LGHDT and YNNKEL (reference sequence). V was shortened by 1 base and J by 4 bases, with 8 bases between the two germline ends. The CDR3 runs 15 residues. CDR3 residues: CASSQAPGYNSPLHF. The CDR3 nucleotides are TGTGCCAGCAGCCAAGCTCCGGGTTATAATTCACCCCTCCACTTT. Full variable domain (remainder filled in from reference TRBV3-1 and TRBJ1-6): DTAVSQTPKYLVTQMGNDKSIKCEQNLGHDTMYWYKQDSKKFLKIMFSYNNKELIINETVPNRFSPKSPDKAHLNLHINSLELGDSAVYFCASSQAPGYNSPLHFGNGTRLTVT.

This clonotype came up a few times. The chain links TRBV12-3 or TRBV12-4 to TRBJ1-5, with TRBD1 matching over 9 bases. CDR3 length: 16 amino acids. Trimming cost V 7 bases and J 3 bases; bases outside gene matches: 10. The chain's CDR3 is CASTLTGGAPNQPQHF. The CDR3 bases are TGTGCCAGCACCTTAACAGGGGGCGCCCCCAATCAGCCCCAGCATTTT.

This clonotype was picked up many times. The chain combines TRBV18 with TRBJ1-4, with 7 bases that match TRBD1. V lost 3 bases to trimming and J lost 5 bases; unmatched junction nucleotides: 3. This CDR3 has 14 residues. Germline CDR1 reads KGHSH; CDR2 reads LQKENI. CDR3 loop: CASSPGTENEKLFF. CDR3 DNA sequence: TGTGCCAGCTCACCTGGGACAGAGAATGAAAAACTGTTTTTT.

This clonotype has at least ten counts. The genes are TRBV28 and TRBJ2-7, with D tentatively TRBD1 (6 bases). Trimming stripped 6 bases from V and 3 bases from J, with 15 bases between. Germline V gives CDR1 MDHEN, CDR2 SYDVKM. The CDR3 sequence is 14 residues long. CDR3 protein: CASRTGTSYYEQYF. The CDR3 DNA reads TGTGCCAGCAGAACCGGGACATCATACTACGAGCAGTACTTC.

This clonotype was detected many times. The V and J genes are TRBV7-2 and TRBJ2-7; weak D call: TRBD1 (6 bases). CDR3 length equals 14 residues. Deletions cut 5 bases from V and 2 bases from J, with 13 bases between. Germline V lookup: CDR1 SGHTA, CDR2 FQGNSA. The CDR3 DNA is TGTGCCAGCAGCCTACAGGGCCGAGCCTACGAGCAGTACTTC. This sequence encodes CASSLQGRAYEQYF.

This clonotype was counted many times. V is TRBV6-2 or TRBV6-3 and J is TRBJ2-7, with TRBD1 identical over 7 bases. Trimming at V came to 2 bases and at J to 4 bases, leaving 5 bases not matched to a gene. Germline lookup yields CDR1 MNHEY and CDR2 SVGEGT. The CDR3 is 14 amino acids. The CDR3 nucleotides are TGTGCCAGCAGTTACGGGACAGTCTTGTACGAGCAGTACTTC. It encodes CASSYGTVLYEQYF.

This clonotype was seen at least ten times. The chain combines TRBV7-9 with TRBJ2-5; D may correspond to TRBD1 or TRBD2 (5 bases each). The germline CDR1 and CDR2 sequences are SEHNR and FQNEAQ (reference sequence). Deletions cut 4 bases from V and 4 bases from J, with 13 bases between. This CDR3 is built from 14 residues. CDR3: CASSSLEGRETQYF. The CDR3, as DNA: TGTGCCAGCAGCTCCCTCGAGGGGCGAGAGACCCAGTACTTC.

This clonotype showed up just a few times. This chain joins TRBV24-1 and TRBJ2-3, with no clear D. CDR3 length: 13 amino acids. V lost 5 bases, J lost 1 base, and 6 bases lay in between. Per the germline V gene, CDR1 is KGHDR and CDR2 is SFDVKD. This CDR3 reads CATSGAGTDTQYF. CDR3 bases: TGTGCCACCAGTGGTGCCGGCACAGATACGCAGTATTTT.

At least ten counts were recorded for this clonotype. This chain connects TRBV7-9 to TRBJ1-5; no firm D call. CDR1 SEHNR and CDR2 FQNEAQ come from the germline V gene (reference sequence). This CDR3 region has 14 residues. The ends were cut back, 1 base at V and 4 bases at J, with 8 bases in the middle. The CDR3 loop reads CASSLDSPNQPQHF. The DNA of the CDR3 is TGTGCCAGCAGCTTAGATAGTCCAAATCAGCCCCAGCATTTT.

There are a few counts of this clonotype. The genes are TRBV2 and TRBJ1-5; D is uncertain. The V end was cut by 3 bases, the J end by 3 bases, with 9 bases between. Germline V gene data show CDR1 as SNHLY and CDR2 as FYNNEI. The CDR3 consists of 14 residues. The CDR3 loop reads CASSDEGFNQPQHF. Here the CDR3 DNA reads TGTGCCAGCAGTGATGAAGGATTCAATCAGCCCCAGCATTTT.

The V call is TRBV28, the J call TRBJ2-2; the match to TRBD2 covers 8 bases. With V trimmed by 4 bases and J by 3 bases, 4 bases remained unmatched. The CDR3 length is 15 residues. Germline CDR1 is MDHEN and CDR2 is SYDVKM. The CDR3 reads CASSSSRGDTGELFF. The CDR3 DNA reads as TGTGCCAGCAGTTCATCGCGGGGGGACACCGGGGAGCTGTTTTTT.

V and J are TRBV30 and TRBJ1-2, with D unclear. The germline V gene encodes CDR1 GTSNPN and CDR2 SVGIG (reference sequence). CDR3 length: 13 residues. Trimming stripped 0 bases from V and 0 bases from J, with 5 bases between. The CDR3 bases are TGTGCCTGGAGTGTACGAACTAACTATGGCTACACCTTC. It yields the protein CAWSVRTNYGYTF.

This clonotype has at least ten counts. The V and J genes are TRBV5-1 and TRBJ2-1; D is possibly TRBD1 (6 bases). The CDR3 contains 15 residues. V was cut by 0 bases and J by 2 bases, with 9 bases left in between. Looked up from germline, CDR1 is SGHRS and CDR2 is YFSETQ. This CDR3 reads CASSLGGQTYNEQFF. The DNA for the CDR3 is TGCGCCAGCAGCTTGGGGGGGCAAACCTACAATGAGCAGTTCTTC.

This clonotype has a count of ten or more. CDR3 coding DNA: TGTGCCAGCAGTGAAGGGCTAGCGGGAGGCGAGACCCAGTACTTC. The encoded protein is CASSEGLAGGETQYF. The chain joins TRBV25-1 to TRBJ2-5, with 11 bases aligning to TRBD2. CDR3 length equals 15 residues. CDR1 is MGHDK, CDR2 SYGVNS, per germline. Germline trimming cut 2 bases from V and 5 bases from J; bases unmatched to any gene: 4.

There are many counts of this clonotype. The chain combines TRBV2 with TRBJ2-5; D is unresolved. CDR3 length: 11 residues. The germline CDR1 and CDR2 sequences are SNHLY and FYNNEI. V was shortened by 3 bases and J by 9 bases, with 8 bases between the two germline ends. CDR3 bases: TGTGCCAGCAGTGAGGCTAGGGCCCAGTACTTC. This codes for CASSEARAQYF. Using reference TRBV2 and TRBJ2-5 for the parts outside the CDR3, the full variable domain is EPEVTQTPSHQVTQMGQEVILRCVPISNHLYFYWYRQILGQKVEFLVSFYNNEISEKSEIFDDQFSVERPDGSNFTLKIRSTKLEDSAMYFCASSEARAQYFGPGTRLLVL.

Many counts were recorded for this clonotype. The chain employs TRBV30 and TRBJ1-1, with 8 bases aligning to TRBD1. This CDR3 spans 15 amino acids. The J segment lost 5 bases and the V segment lost 1 base, leaving 9 bases of the junction unmatched. Germline values: CDR1 GTSNPN, CDR2 SVGIG (reference sequence). CDR3 in amino acids: CAWSDPPDRGTEAFF. CDR3 DNA: TGTGCCTGGAGTGACCCGCCAGACAGGGGTACTGAAGCTTTCTTT.

Comment on this clonotype: This may be a read error, as it is one base from a much larger clone. This chain joins TRBV6-4 and TRBJ1-2, with 7 positions matching TRBD1. This CDR3 has 13 amino acids. Germline V gene data show CDR1 as MRHNA and CDR2 as SNTAGT. V was pared by 5 bases and J by 8 bases, with 8 bases of the junction left unmatched. CDR3 nucleotides: TGTGCCAGCAGTTTCAACAGGGGATACGGCTACACCTTC. Protein product: CASSFNRGYGYTF.

This clonotype came up many times. This chain joins TRBV5-1 and TRBJ1-1, with 8 bases identical to TRBD1. Per the germline V gene, CDR1 is SGHRS and CDR2 is YFSETQ. V lost 5 bases, J lost 3 bases, and 6 bases stayed unmatched. The CDR3 is 14 residues long. In DNA, the CDR3 is TGCGCCAGCAGGGGACAGGCTTGGGACACTGAAGCTTTCTTT. This sequence encodes CASRGQAWDTEAFF.

This clonotype has a count of ten or more. The chain recombines TRBV7-2 with TRBJ2-1; TRBD2 aligns across 11 bases. This CDR3 is built from 15 residues. V shed 4 bases, J shed 5 bases, and the junction held 4 bases outside the gene matches. Germline V lookup: CDR1 SGHTA, CDR2 FQGNSA. The CDR3 DNA is TGTGCCAGCAGCTCCCAACTAGCGGGAGACAATGAGCAGTTCTTC. It encodes CASSSQLAGDNEQFF.